This TCR beta chain is drawn from a study of shared clonotypes between healthy human individuals. Donors included only healthy HIV-negative adults lacking recent acute infections or vaccinations. Original analysis: ImmunoSEQ only sent back junction sequences with no quality scores, so filtering was done differently. The protocol was immunoSEQ multiplex PCR, while the TCRdb copy is restricted to in-frame clones and leaves out a portion. V and J calls and clone size are as listed in that table; D and trimming were resolved from the DNA. Among fewer than 850,000 clones listed, approximately 79% were seen once. The study's findings and limits: Generation probabilities were higher for clonotypes shared across all four sorted-subset donors than for unshared ones. It was observed that 5% to 6% of naive CD4 clonotypes were shared across a few donors.

A note on this clone: Antigen: not known.

J was trimmed by 6 bases and V by 10 bases; bases with no gene match: 4. CDR1 and CDR2 (germline): LNHDA, SQIVND (reference sequence). This CDR3 has 11 amino acids. Input material: memory CD4+ T cells sorted from blood. Documented subset: CD45RA-negative fraction. This receptor was identified in a woman in her thirties in good health. J is TRBJ2-7 and V is TRBV19, with 9 bases that match TRBD1. Here the CDR3 reads CATQDRGEQYF. CDR3 nucleotide sequence: TGTGCCACCCAGGACAGGGGCGAGCAGTACTTC.